This TCR beta chain was observed in a study of T cells after yellow fever vaccination (dated by TCRdb to between 2017 and 2020). About the study as a whole: The SMART-Seq v4 Ultra Low Input RNA kit was used to prepare libraries from fractions with low cell numbers. Two healthy male donors, one aged 18 to 29 and one aged 30 to 40 years, were included in the cohort. To follow T-cell clones before and after both primary and booster YFV17D yellow fever vaccination, bulk TCR alpha and beta repertoires underwent longitudinal sequencing. Blood was drawn at multiple timepoints before and after primary and secondary immunization, with bulk PBMC replicates and cell subsets isolated.

This clonotype occurred many times. Its specific antigen is unknown. No per-base quality is available; no much larger clone lies one base away. The label giving this sample's treatment or condition can be read as: live attenuated yellow fever vaccine strain. At each blood-draw timepoint, two biological replicates of bulk PBMCs were obtained. PBMCs were isolated from peripheral blood using a standard Ficoll-Paque protocol. TriZol was used to extract RNA from bulk PBMCs, from CD4 and CD8 fractions, and from dextramer-positive and dextramer-negative fractions. Synthesis of TCR cDNA relied on 5'RACE template switching, a step that introduced a universal primer site along with unique molecular identifiers. Priming for cDNA synthesis came from both the TCR alpha and TCR beta constant segments. Libraries were amplified in two PCR steps, with sample barcodes and sequencing adapters added in the second step. Sequencing of libraries was performed on Illumina HiSeq 2500 (2x100 bp) or NovaSeq (2x150 bp). The paper's processing steps were these. MIGEC handled demultiplexing of reads and collapsing into UMI consensus sequences, while MiXCR performed V(D)J alignment. Using edgeR on replicate PBMC samples, clonotypes were called vaccine-responding if FDR was below 0.01 and the log2 fold change was above 5 up to day 15. Each bulk clonotype was labeled CD4 or CD8 based on which sequenced repertoire, CD4 or CD8, contained the clonotype at higher abundance. In-frame beta chains were kept once TCRdb had trimmed the public reads at Q25 with fastp and called clones with MiXCR. Records with the same CDR3 protein are collapsed into one entry carrying the most frequent genes and DNA. In this record, the V and J calls reflect TCRdb's handling and not the investigators' own analysis. For this sample there are some 600,000 distinct CDR3 sequences; around an eighth appear just once. More than 12% of the sample comes from the top ten.

Findings and caveats that apply to the study as a whole: Compared with the primary T-cell response, the secondary T-cell response was faster but weaker, reaching its peak on day 5 rather than on day 15. The study included only a couple of donors, which limits how far the findings can be generalized. Because abundant contaminating clonotypes from the bulk population could be contained in FACS-sorted repertoires, computational filtering was required. A small fraction of clonotypes showed up in both the CD4 and CD8 compartments, probably as a result of convergent recombination. After the booster, most clones that had expanded after primary vaccination were detected again (over 95% of CD4 and around nine tenths of CD8), suggesting broad maintenance of memory.

The germline V gene yields SNHLY for CDR1 and FYNNEI for CDR2. Unmatched junction bases come to 11, with V trimmed by 6 bases and J by 4 bases. From its cysteine to its phenylalanine, the CDR3 spans 15 amino acids. Solely the CDR3 DNA is kept, with 45 bases framed from the first base. The sample was PBMCs, taken on the day of the yellow fever booster vaccination. The sequence links TRBV2 to TRBJ1-2; 7 middle bases align to TRBD1. This receptor was taken from a young man who received the YFV17D yellow fever vaccine. The nucleotides read TGTGCCAGCAGCGATAGAGGGGGCCTGGGCTATGGCTACACCTTC. Its amino acids are CASSDRGGLGYGYTF. Supplemented by the reference TRBV2 and TRBJ1-2 proteins around the CDR3, the complete variable domain is EPEVTQTPSHQVTQMGQEVILRCVPISNHLYFYWYRQILGQKVEFLVSFYNNEISEKSEIFDDQFSVERPDGSNFTLKIRSTKLEDSAMYFCASSDRGGLGYGYTFGSGTRLTVV.